One and the same sample provided the 16 T cell receptor beta chains below, sequenced in a study of PD-L1 blockade in urothelial cancer. Measured with immunoSEQ multiplex PCR; TCRdb has only the in-frame clones, and not every one. This sample has approximately 100,000 clones; over 75% occur once, and the top ten carry about 2.2%. Sequenced here: PBMCs, sampled around atezolizumab (anti-PD-L1) treatment. The receptors shown here come from a man over 45 with urothelial cancer.

The chain links TRBV7-2 to TRBJ2-7; 8 bases align to TRBD2. This CDR3 contains 15 residues. The V gene's germline CDR1 is SGHTA and CDR2 FQGNSA. V was clipped by 1 base and J by 4 bases; unmatched bases: 6. The CDR3: CASSLEGGRNYEQYF. Here the CDR3 DNA reads TGTGCCAGCAGCTTAGAAGGCGGGAGGAATTACGAGCAGTACTTC.

V is TRBV7-9 and J is TRBJ2-7, with TRBD2 as a possible D gene (6 bases). The germline gives CDR1 SEHNR, CDR2 FQNEAQ (reference sequence). The V gene lost 5 bases and the J gene lost 6 bases, with 14 bases spanning the gap. CDR3 length equals 13 residues. CDR3 sequence: CASSPSGGGEQYF. CDR3 DNA: TGTGCCAGCAGCCCCTCCGGGGGAGGCGAGCAGTACTTC. The full variable domain, with the rest looked up from reference TRBV7-9 and TRBJ2-7, is DTGVSQNPRHKITKRGQNVTFRCDPISEHNRLYWYRQTLGQGPEFLTYFQNEAQLEKSRLLSDRFSAERPKGSFSTLEIQRTEQGDSAMYLCASSPSGGGEQYFGPGTRLTVT.

The V and J genes are TRBV28 and TRBJ1-1; TRBD1 is a possible D gene (6 bases). Germline lookup yields CDR1 MDHEN and CDR2 SYDVKM. The CDR3 is 17 amino acids. Trimming shortened V by 4 bases and J by 2 bases, and 20 bases separated the two germline ends. The CDR3 spells CASSSLLDRKLNTEAFF. The CDR3, as DNA: TGTGCCAGCAGTTCCCTATTGGACAGAAAACTAAACACTGAAGCTTTCTTT.

The chain carries TRBV4-1 and TRBJ2-2; D possibly corresponds to TRBD1 (5 bases). The germline gives CDR1 MGHRA, CDR2 YSYEKL. Deletions cut 1 base from V and 6 bases from J, with 12 bases between. The CDR3 is 15 amino acids. The CDR3 nucleotides read TGCGCCAGCAGCCAAGTTAGTCAGGGTCCCGGGGAGCTGTTTTTT. Its protein product is CASSQVSQGPGELFF.

The rearrangement joins TRBV2 to TRBJ1-5, with TRBD1 identical over 9 bases. V dropped 7 bases and J dropped 3; count of bases not matched to a gene: 4. The CDR3 covers 14 residues. The germline gives CDR1 SNHLY, CDR2 FYNNEI. The CDR3 loop reads CASTYRGLNQPQHF. The CDR3 DNA follows: TGTGCCAGCACCTACAGGGGGCTCAATCAGCCCCAGCATTTT.

This clone has only one observation. The chain links TRBV30 to TRBJ1-1; TRBD1 matches at 8 bases. CDR1 and CDR2 from the germline V gene are GTSNPN and SVGIG (reference sequence). This CDR3 comprises 11 residues. J was trimmed by 14 bases and V by 7 bases; bases with no gene match: 12. Here the CDR3 reads CAFRTGRNAFF. The CDR3 DNA sequence: TGTGCCTTTCGGACAGGGCGAAACGCATTCTTT.

This chain uses TRBV18 with TRBJ1-3, with D possibly matching TRBD1 (6 bases). The germline V gene has CDR1 KGHSH and CDR2 LQKENI. The V end lost 5 bases, the J end lost 0 bases, and 8 bases lay between the germline ends. CDR3 length: 14 amino acids. The CDR3 sequence is CASSVQGSGNTIYF. The CDR3 DNA sequence: TGTGCCAGCTCAGTACAGGGCTCTGGAAACACCATATATTTT.

The V call is TRBV10-3, the J call TRBJ1-6; D is uncertain. In germline, CDR1 is ENHRY, CDR2 SYGVKD. V lost 2 bases and J lost 10, with 6 bases in between. CDR3 length: 12 residues. The CDR3 region is CAISEGGSPLHF. In DNA, the CDR3 is TGTGCCATCAGTGAGGGAGGGTCACCCCTCCACTTT.

J is TRBJ2-7 and V is TRBV28, with a tentative D call TRBD2 (5 bases). Germline loops: CDR1 MDHEN, CDR2 SYDVKM. CDR3 length: 14 amino acids. Trimming shortened V by 4 bases and J by 2 bases, and 12 bases separated the two germline ends. The DNA for the CDR3 is TGTGCCAGCAGTTCGACGGGATCTCCCTACGAGCAGTACTTC. Protein product: CASSSTGSPYEQYF.

The chain joins TRBV28 to TRBJ2-7; 7 positions match TRBD1. CDR3 length: 14 residues. V trimming: 5 bases; J trimming: 0 bases; junction bases outside the gene matches: 4. Germline values: CDR1 MDHEN, CDR2 SYDVKM. This chain's CDR3 is CASSVPGGSYEQYF. CDR3 DNA: TGTGCCAGCAGTGTCCCAGGGGGCTCCTACGAGCAGTACTTC.

The V call is TRBV23-1, the J call TRBJ2-3; 7 bases are shared with TRBD1. TRBV23-1 is identified as an open reading frame with a role that is uncertain. The ends lost 11 bases at V and 1 base at J; junction bases unmatched: 6. The length of the CDR3 is 13 residues. CDR3 protein: CAGRQGRTDTQYF. The CDR3 DNA follows: TGCGCCGGGAGACAGGGACGCACAGATACGCAGTATTTT.

The rearrangement links TRBV6-5 to TRBJ2-3, with D possibly TRBD2 on 5 matching bases. Germline V lookup: CDR1 MNHEY, CDR2 SVGAGI. The germline V and J ends were trimmed by 4 bases and 13 bases, with 12 bases remaining between them. The CDR3 totals 11 residues. CDR3 sequence reads: CASSLTGLEYF. Written as DNA, the CDR3 is TGTGCCAGCAGTTTGACGGGATTGGAGTATTTT.

The rearrangement joins TRBV4-2 to TRBJ1-5; D is ambiguous. The CDR3 totals 13 residues. The V gene lost 1 base and the J gene lost 4 bases, with 5 bases spanning the gap. Germline V lookup: CDR1 LGHNA, CDR2 YNFKEQ. This chain's CDR3 is CASSQARNQPQHF. The CDR3 nucleotides read TGTGCCAGCAGCCAAGCCAGGAATCAGCCCCAGCATTTT.

This clone has more than one count but fewer than ten. This chain connects TRBV2 to TRBJ1-5, with D tentatively TRBD1 (5 bases). The CDR3 loop spans 13 amino acids. The V end lost 3 bases, the J end lost 9 bases, and 12 bases lay between the germline ends. Germline V gene sequence: CDR1 SNHLY, CDR2 FYNNEI. The CDR3 loop reads CASSDQGPLPQHF. The CDR3 DNA follows: TGTGCCAGCAGTGACCAGGGCCCGTTGCCCCAGCATTTT.

The chain is built from TRBV7-6 and TRBJ2-2; weak D call: TRBD1 (5 bases). Germline CDR1 SGHVS, CDR2 FNYEAQ. V lost 3 bases and J lost 6, with 17 bases in between. The CDR3 loop spans 16 amino acids. The CDR3 DNA is TGTGCCAGCAGCTTGGACACACCACAGCTATCCGGGGAGCTGTTTTTT. It specifies CASSLDTPQLSGELFF.

This rearrangement joins TRBV4-1 to TRBJ2-5, with D possibly being TRBD2 (5 bases). Trimming took off 1 base at V and 0 bases at J, with 9 bases between the two ends. Germline V gene lookup returns CDR1 MGHRA and CDR2 YSYEKL. The CDR3 sequence is 15 residues long. CDR3 in amino acids: CASSQGWRDQETQYF. The CDR3 DNA is TGCGCCAGCAGCCAAGGTTGGCGGGACCAAGAGACCCAGTACTTC.